The text below deals with one TCR beta chain. A read error may produce the germline difference seen at one junction end. This specimen belongs to a study of blood T cells in healthy people across ages. A sample-barcoded 5' primer and a J-beta primer mix were used in a second PCR of roughly 6 to 11 cycles. TCRdb re-derived calls from the 5' RACE reads in MiXCR, one entry per CDR3 protein. The sample lists 1.6 million or so distinct CDR3 sequences, roughly 30% seen once, with about 10% in the top ten. Germline CDR1 reads SEHNR; CDR2 reads FQNEAQ (reference sequence). The CDR3 runs to 15 residues. Material: blood. The receptor was derived from a woman in her 30s in good health. The chain links TRBV7-9 to TRBJ1-2, with D possibly being TRBD1 (5 bases). The CDR3 loop is CAGSSPAGLVDGYTF. The CDR3 DNA is TGTGCCGGCAGCTCCCCGGCAGGGTTAGTAGATGGCTACACCTTC.